This record covers a single T cell receptor (beta chain). What antigen it recognizes has not been identified. Base qualities were left out, and no much larger clone turns up one base away. TCRbeta CDR3 regions were amplified from genomic DNA using the immunoSEQ Assay, a bias-controlled multiplex PCR. Regarding the original processing steps: Nucleated cell counts per sample were estimated from amplification of reference gene primers within the assay. Sequence reads were collapsed and filtered to measure the absolute abundance of every unique TCRbeta CDR3 rearrangement. For each sample, productive Simpson clonality was calculated by taking the square root of Simpson's diversity index across productive rearrangements. Entries here come from immuneACCESS through TCRdb and include only in-frame sequences with V and J called. Some clones fail to appear in such tables; in the studies checked, an unresolved V gene covers under half of the shortfall, and the cause of the remainder is unknown. The V and J calls and clone size were taken over from that table, and D and trimming were inferred from the DNA. This sample lists about 24,000 clones; approximately 88% were detected once. The ten most abundant clones make up roughly 28% of the sample.

This sample is part of a study of blood T cell repertoires in COVID-19 (dated by TCRdb to about 2020). As for the study more broadly: Samples covering the acute and convalescent phases of COVID-19 were provided by collaborators in the United States, Italy and Spain. The dataset comprised deeply sampled blood TCRbeta repertoires from subjects exposed to, actively infected with, or recovered from COVID-19. Where available, HLA class I and class II types were obtained from metadata supplied by the sample provider rather than from assay-based typing. The material from the prospective study consisted of cDNA or gDNA derived from T cells, B-cell-depleted T cells, or PBMCs. Nearly every sample came with metadata listing a de-identified subject ID, COVID-19 status, age in years and sex. Samples came from the ongoing ImmuneRACE study (first 160 participants) plus 1,254 subjects from 6 global collaborators. The repertoires were made available in a free public database intended to serve as a resource for research on the immune response to SARS-CoV-2. On the study overall, not on this receptor specifically: Clinical and demographic metadata were provided uncurated, with the amount varying by source and participant.

Counted from cysteine to phenylalanine, this CDR3 has 13 amino acids. The DNA shown is the 39-base CDR3, in frame from base 1. V is reduced by 6 bases and J by 5 bases, leaving a spacing of 13 bases between them. Via the germline V gene (reference sequence), CDR1 is LNHDA and CDR2 SQIVND. Whole blood was collected in K2EDTA tubes by collaborating institutions according to the institutions' own protocols. For TCRbeta analysis, collaborators shipped samples in one of three forms: frozen whole blood, isolated PBMCs, or DNA extracted from either of those sample types. The chain is assembled from TRBV19 and TRBJ1-2; the D gene remains uncertain. Input material: peripheral blood. This clonotype was sampled from a woman aged 70 to 79 with active COVID-19. The CDR3 reads CASSQATEYGYTF. The DNA reads TGTGCCAGTAGCCAAGCAACAGAATATGGCTACACCTTC.